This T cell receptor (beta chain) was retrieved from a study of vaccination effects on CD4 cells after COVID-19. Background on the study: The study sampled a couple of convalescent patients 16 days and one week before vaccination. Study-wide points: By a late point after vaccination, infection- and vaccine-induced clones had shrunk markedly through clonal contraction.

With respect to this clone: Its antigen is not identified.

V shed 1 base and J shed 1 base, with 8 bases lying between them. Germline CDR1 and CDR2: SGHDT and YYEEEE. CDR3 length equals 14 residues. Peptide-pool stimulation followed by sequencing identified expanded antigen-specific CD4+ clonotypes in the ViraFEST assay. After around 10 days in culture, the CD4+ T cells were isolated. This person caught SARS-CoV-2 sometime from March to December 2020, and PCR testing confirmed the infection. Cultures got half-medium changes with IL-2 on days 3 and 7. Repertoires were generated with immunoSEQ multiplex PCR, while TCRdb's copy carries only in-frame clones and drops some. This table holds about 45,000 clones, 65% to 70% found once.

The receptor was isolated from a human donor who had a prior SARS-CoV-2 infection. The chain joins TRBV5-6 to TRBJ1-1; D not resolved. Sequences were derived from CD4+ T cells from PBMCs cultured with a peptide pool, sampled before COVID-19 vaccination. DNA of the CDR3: TGTGCCAGCAGCTTGATAGATCCGAACACTGAAGCTTTCTTT. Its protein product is CASSLIDPNTEAFF.